This T cell receptor (beta chain) was sequenced for a study of blood T cell repertoires in COVID-19. Study-wide context: Whether acute or convalescent, the COVID-19 samples came from the United States, Italy and Spain. Sources were T cells, B-cell-depleted T cells, or PBMCs; the material itself was cDNA or gDNA.

Generated by immunoSEQ multiplex PCR, the TCRdb table keeps only in-frame clones and is missing some. The sample yields roughly 300,000 clones, around 88% seen once. Germline-derived CDR1 and CDR2 are SGHTA and FQGNSA. The J segment lost 0 bases and the V segment lost 8 bases, leaving 4 bases of the junction unmatched. The CDR3 has 14 amino acids. V gene TRBV7-2 combines with J gene TRBJ2-7; 10 bases align to TRBD1. This sequence originates from a woman in her forties or fifties with acute or convalescent COVID-19. Sequenced: peripheral blood. CDR3 nucleotides: TGTGCCAGCGGGGACAGGGGCCTCTCCTACGAGCAGTACTTC. It translates to CASGDRGLSYEQYF.